The 16 T cell receptor beta chains reported below all come from one sample, sequenced in a study of cytomegalovirus exposure and HLA in healthy donors. The PCR ran on 60 Vbeta and 13 Jbeta primers. Data came from immunoSEQ multiplex PCR; TCRdb stores just in-frame clones and leaves some out. The data show about 150,000 clones, about 10% seen once. The sequenced material came from PBMCs. Source of these receptors: a woman in her thirties or forties in good health and CMV-seropositive.

The genes are TRBV6-1 and TRBJ1-2; maybe TRBD1 (5 bases). The germline V and J ends were trimmed by 0 bases and 3 bases, with 5 bases remaining between them. This CDR3 contains 13 residues. The germline V gene has CDR1 MNHNS and CDR2 SASEGT. The CDR3 DNA reads TGTGCCAGCAGTGAAGCAGGGGACTATGGCTACACCTTC. Protein: CASSEAGDYGYTF.

The chain couples TRBV19 to TRBJ1-1; 9 bases line up with TRBD1. V dropped 5 bases and J dropped 0; count of bases not matched to a gene: 4. Germline V CDR1 and CDR2: LNHDA, SQIVND (reference sequence). This CDR3 is 15 amino acids long. The CDR3 is CASSLGQGMNTEAFF. CDR3 nucleotides: TGTGCCAGTAGTCTGGGACAGGGCATGAACACTGAAGCTTTCTTT.

The rearrangement joins TRBV6-5 to TRBJ1-5; 8 bases match TRBD1. This CDR3 comprises 15 residues. Germline CDR1 and CDR2: MNHEY and SVGAGI. V was clipped by 6 bases and J by 4 bases; unmatched bases: 8. CDR3 bases: TGTGCCAGCAGAGAATCAGGGGGCTGGAATCAGCCCCAGCATTTT. Its protein product is CASRESGGWNQPQHF.

There are a few counts of this clone. The V call is TRBV4-2, the J call TRBJ2-2, with 7 bases fitting TRBD2. Germline CDR1 is LGHNA and CDR2 is YNFKEQ. This CDR3 has 16 residues. J was trimmed by 7 bases and V by 1 base; bases with no gene match: 9. The CDR3 nucleotides are TGTGCCAGCAGCCAAGTGCGGCGGGGGATTAACGGGGAGCTGTTTTTT. Protein sequence: CASSQVRRGINGELFF.

The J gene is TRBJ2-1, the V gene TRBV12-5, with 8 nucleotides matching TRBD1. Trimming removed 10 bases from V and 7 bases from J; junction bases left unmatched: 3. This CDR3 has 11 residues. Per the germline V gene, CDR1 is LGHNT and CDR2 is FRNRAP. The CDR3 DNA is TGTGCTACCGGACAGGGAAATGAGCAGTTCTTC. It is translated as CATGQGNEQFF.

This clone was counted between two and nine times. This CDR3 reads CASSVGQGLHQPQHF. The CDR3, as DNA: TGTGCCAGTAGTGTTGGACAGGGCTTGCATCAGCCCCAGCATTTT. The chain combines TRBV19 with TRBJ1-5, with TRBD1 matching 8 bases. Germline assignment: CDR1 LNHDA and CDR2 SQIVND (reference sequence). This CDR3 is 15 amino acids long. V trimming: 5 bases; J trimming: 5 bases; junction bases outside the gene matches: 8.

This rearrangement joins TRBV13 to TRBJ1-1, with 10 bases aligning to TRBD1. V was pared by 1 base and J by 6 bases, with 5 bases of the junction left unmatched. The CDR3 is 15 amino acids. Germline V gives CDR1 PRHDT, CDR2 FYEKMQ (reference sequence). The CDR3 DNA reads as TGTGCCAGCAGCTTAGAACCGACAGGGGGCTCTGAAGCTTTCTTT. Protein product: CASSLEPTGGSEAFF.

This chain links TRBV10-3 with TRBJ1-1, with D tentatively TRBD1 (5 bases). The germline V gene encodes CDR1 ENHRY and CDR2 SYGVKD. This CDR3 region has 11 residues. The CDR3: CATLQETEAFF. The CDR3 coding sequence is TGTGCAACATTACAGGAGACTGAAGCTTTCTTT.

This clone was detected many times. The V gene is TRBV4-1, the J gene TRBJ1-2; the match to TRBD1 covers 7 bases. J gave up 2 bases and V 3 bases, and 6 bases lay outside the gene matches. The CDR3 runs to 15 residues. Germline V gene lookup returns CDR1 MGHRA and CDR2 YSYEKL. The CDR3 DNA is TGCGCCAGCAGCCATCAACAGGGGTCCAACTATGGCTACACCTTC. Protein: CASSHQQGSNYGYTF.

As for this clone: The sample has other DNA sequences that encode this CDR3 too. The chain employs TRBV29-1 and TRBJ2-1, with 11 bases that match TRBD2. The ends lost 7 bases at V and 7 bases at J; junction bases unmatched: 6. Germline CDR1 is SQVTM and CDR2 is ANQGSEA. The CDR3 loop spans 13 amino acids. The CDR3 nucleotides are TGCAGCGGGGGTCCTAGCGGGGGGAATGAGCAGTTCTTC. It is translated as CSGGPSGGNEQFF.

The V gene is TRBV2, the J gene TRBJ1-4, with 7 bases lining up with TRBD1. The germline CDR1 and CDR2 sequences are SNHLY and FYNNEI. J gave up 3 bases and V 6 bases, and 4 bases lay outside the gene matches. This CDR3 region has 14 residues. In nucleotides, the CDR3 is TGTGCCAGCAGAGCCGGGACAGCTAATGAAAAACTGTTTTTT. Translating gives CASRAGTANEKLFF.

The chain has TRBV2 and TRBJ1-4; 10 bases agree with TRBD1. Germline CDR1 reads SNHLY; CDR2 reads FYNNEI. This CDR3 comprises 16 residues. The V and J ends lost 10 bases and 2 bases, in that order; junction bases with no gene match: 10. This CDR3 reads CATKRQGASTNEKLFF. The CDR3 bases are TGTGCCACAAAAAGACAGGGGGCTTCTACTAATGAAAAACTGTTTTTT.

This clone was picked up a small number of times. V is TRBV19 and J is TRBJ1-6; 11 bases match TRBD1. The CDR3 sequence is 16 residues long. CDR1 is LNHDA, CDR2 SQIVND, per germline (reference sequence). Trimming removed 6 bases from V and 9 bases from J; junction bases left unmatched: 10. This CDR3 reads CASRSGQGASVSPLHF. CDR3 bases: TGTGCCAGTAGGAGTGGACAGGGGGCTTCGGTTTCACCCCTCCACTTT.

The rearrangement links TRBV19 to TRBJ2-1, with TRBD1 identical over 9 bases. This CDR3 region has 18 residues. CDR1 and CDR2 from the germline V gene are LNHDA and SQIVND (reference sequence). V was pared by 3 bases and J by 2 bases, with 11 bases of the junction left unmatched. CDR3 nucleotides: TGTGCCAGTAGTATCTCCCCCTGGGACAGGGCCACCTACAATGAGCAGTTCTTC. The encoded protein is CASSISPWDRATYNEQFF. The full variable domain, its missing parts supplied by reference TRBV19 and TRBJ2-1, is DGGITQSPKYLFRKEGQNVTLSCEQNLNHDAMYWYRQDPGQGLRLIYYSQIVNDFQKGDIAEGYSVSREKKESFPLTVTSAQKNPTAFYLCASSISPWDRATYNEQFFGPGTRLTVL.

This clone was counted between two and nine times. This rearrangement joins TRBV7-2 to TRBJ1-4; D might be TRBD1 (5 bases). V was trimmed by 0 bases and J by 1 base, leaving 6 bases between them. Germline CDR1 SGHTA, CDR2 FQGNSA. CDR3 length equals 15 residues. This CDR3 reads CASSLAQGTNEKLFF. For the CDR3, the DNA is TGTGCCAGCAGCTTAGCCCAGGGAACTAATGAAAAACTGTTTTTT.

The chain employs TRBV2 and TRBJ1-2; no clear D. V lost 6 bases and J lost 8, with 19 bases in between. The CDR3 extends over 14 amino acids. In germline, CDR1 is SNHLY, CDR2 FYNNEI. CDR3 sequence: CASRLALAGQGYTF. In nucleotides, the CDR3 is TGTGCCAGCAGGTTGGCTCTAGCGGGTCAAGGCTACACCTTC.